The entry below describes one TCR beta chain. Its antigen is not known. The data were obtained in a study of shared clonotypes between healthy human individuals. Turning to the study itself: Per donor, CD8 memory used one plate, CD8 naive used two, CD4 memory used three and CD4 naive used three. The study's findings and limits: When compared with the clonotypes that were shared by all four sorted-subset donors, the non-shared clonotypes turned out to have lower generation probabilities. Enrolling few donors narrowed the genetic and exposure-history diversity that was represented.

The germline gives CDR1 SGHTA, CDR2 FQGNSA. The CDR3 totals 14 residues. V lost 2 bases to trimming and J lost 9 bases; unmatched junction nucleotides: 9. The protocol was immunoSEQ multiplex PCR, while the TCRdb copy is restricted to in-frame clones and leaves out a portion. Of 150,000 to 200,000 clones in the sample, around 63% are singletons; the top ten hold more than 9%. Donors were healthy HIV-negative adults without recently reported acute infections or vaccinations. The material sequenced was memory CD4+ T cells sorted from blood. Noted subset: CD45RA-negative fraction. The sequence came from a man aged 30 to 45 in good health. V gene TRBV7-2 combines with J gene TRBJ2-7, with 8 bases aligning to TRBD2. The CDR3 loop reads CASSLTSGAPRQYF. CDR3 DNA: TGTGCCAGCAGCTTAACTAGCGGTGCGCCTCGGCAGTACTTC.